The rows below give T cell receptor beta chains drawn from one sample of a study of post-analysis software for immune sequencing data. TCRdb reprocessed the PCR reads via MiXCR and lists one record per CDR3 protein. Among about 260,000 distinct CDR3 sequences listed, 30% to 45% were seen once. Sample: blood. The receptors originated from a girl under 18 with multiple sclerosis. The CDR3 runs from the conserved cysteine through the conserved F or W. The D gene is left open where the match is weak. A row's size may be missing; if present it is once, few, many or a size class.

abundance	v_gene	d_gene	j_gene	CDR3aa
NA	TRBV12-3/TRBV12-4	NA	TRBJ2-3	CASSPSRVKADAEYF
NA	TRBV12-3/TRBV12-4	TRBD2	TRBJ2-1	CASSAGLVSDEQFF
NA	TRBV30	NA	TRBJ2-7	CAWSAGGGIYEQYF
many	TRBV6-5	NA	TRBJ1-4	CASSSGRENEKLFF
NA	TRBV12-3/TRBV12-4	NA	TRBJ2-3	CASSGELASADTQYF
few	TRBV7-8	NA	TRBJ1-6	CASSFASLSYNSPLHF
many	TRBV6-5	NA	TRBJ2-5	CASSYRPGGSMETQYF
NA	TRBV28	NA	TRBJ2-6	CVSSLGGSGANVLTF
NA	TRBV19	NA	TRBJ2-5	CASSIEASWETQYF
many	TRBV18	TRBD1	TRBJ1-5	CASSSLTGGDQPQHF
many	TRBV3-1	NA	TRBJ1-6	CASSQFADAKSPLHF
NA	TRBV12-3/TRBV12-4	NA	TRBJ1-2	CASSLSQGGNGYTF
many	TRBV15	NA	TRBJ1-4	CATSRVSGQQLFF
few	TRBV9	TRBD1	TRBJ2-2	CASSRGQANTGELFF
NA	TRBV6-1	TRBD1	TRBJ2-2	CASSGEQGIGTGELFF
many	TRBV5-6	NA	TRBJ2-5	CASSWWKDGETQYF
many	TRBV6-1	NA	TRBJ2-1	CASSVSSGAYNEQFF
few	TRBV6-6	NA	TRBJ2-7	CASSRSRDSSGEQYF
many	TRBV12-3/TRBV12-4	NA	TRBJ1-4	CASSNDMEPKKLFF
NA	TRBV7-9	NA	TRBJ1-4	CASSLARAGLPNEKLFF
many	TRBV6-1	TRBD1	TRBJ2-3	CASRRDRETDTQYF
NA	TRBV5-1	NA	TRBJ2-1	CASSLGGTEYNEQFF
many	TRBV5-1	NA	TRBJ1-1	CASSLKGTTEAFF
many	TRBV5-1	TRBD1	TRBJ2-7	CASSLTGGPSYEQYF
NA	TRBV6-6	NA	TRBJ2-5	CASSTPVNQYF
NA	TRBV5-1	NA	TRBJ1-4	CASSQQTGQIEKLFF
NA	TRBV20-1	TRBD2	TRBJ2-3	CSARTSGNTQYF
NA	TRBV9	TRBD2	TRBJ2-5	CASSPGKIVGGLGETQYF
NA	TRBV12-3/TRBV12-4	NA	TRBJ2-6	CASSQQPSGANVLTF
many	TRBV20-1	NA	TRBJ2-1	CSAGAANNEQFF
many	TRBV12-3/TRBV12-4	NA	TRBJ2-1	CASSPLASAYNEQFF
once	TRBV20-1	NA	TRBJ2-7	CSARVPGEQYF
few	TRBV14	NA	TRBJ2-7	CASSQAGQPRSYEQYF
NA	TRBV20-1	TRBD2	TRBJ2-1	CSELAGARNEQFF
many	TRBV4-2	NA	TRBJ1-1	CASSPGRHMNTEAFF
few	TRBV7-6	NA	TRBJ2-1	CASSSPEADSYNERFF
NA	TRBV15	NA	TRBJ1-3	CATSRSLEDPGNTIYF
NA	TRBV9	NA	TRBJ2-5	CASSPTPLRGGWETQYF
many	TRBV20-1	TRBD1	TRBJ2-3	CSASDAGGNTDTQYF
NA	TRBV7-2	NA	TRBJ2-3	CASSLTISTTDTQYF
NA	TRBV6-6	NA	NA	CASSYLYGAYEQYF
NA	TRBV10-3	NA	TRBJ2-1	CAISESDPRNEQFF
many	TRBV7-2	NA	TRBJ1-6	CASSFGFRFSYNSPLHF
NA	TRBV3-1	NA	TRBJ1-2	CASSQASTAAYTF
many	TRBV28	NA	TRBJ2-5	CVAAPAYQETQYF
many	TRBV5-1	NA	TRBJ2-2	CASTFRDPNTGELFF